This T cell receptor beta chain was recorded in a study of blood T cell repertoires in COVID-19. The overall study: Sources were T cells, B-cell-depleted T cells, or PBMCs; the material itself was cDNA or gDNA.

Here immunoSEQ multiplex PCR was the method, and the copy in TCRdb shows in-frame clones only, minus some. The profile shows 100,000 or so clones, roughly 85% of them singletons. The germline V gene encodes CDR1 SGHDN and CDR2 FVKESK. The CDR3 spans 15 residues. Trimming stripped 5 bases from V and 4 bases from J, with 17 bases between. Material for sequencing was peripheral blood. This sequence was found in a woman in her seventies with acute or convalescent COVID-19. The chain recombines TRBV14 with TRBJ1-1, with D perhaps TRBD1 (6 bases). The CDR3 protein is CASSNRPGHSTEAFF. The CDR3 region has the DNA TGTGCCAGCAGCAACCGTCCGGGACATAGCACTGAAGCTTTCTTT.